One sample yielded the 25 T cell receptor beta chains listed below, sequenced in a study of blood T cell repertoires in COVID-19. TCRdb's copy holds only in-frame clones and misses some; the assay was immunoSEQ multiplex PCR. This repertoire shows fewer than 250,000 clones, approximately 81% found once; its top ten account for about 20%. The sequenced material came from peripheral blood. All receptors come from a young man with active or convalescent COVID-19.

The chain employs TRBV5-8 and TRBJ1-4; no clear D. CDR1 is SGHTS, CDR2 YDEGEE, per germline. V lost 4 bases and J lost 8, with 15 bases in between. The CDR3 contains 14 residues. As DNA, the CDR3 is TGTGCCAGCAGCCCTTGGAGGGAGGACGAAAAACTGTTTTTT. It codes for CASSPWREDEKLFF. The entire variable domain, with the rest obtained from reference TRBV5-8 and TRBJ1-4, is as follows: EAGVTQSPTHLIKTRGQQATLRCSPISGHTSVYWYQQALGLGLQFLLWYDEGEERNRGNFPPRFSGRQFPNYSSELNVNALELEDSALYLCASSPWREDEKLFFGSGTQLSVL.

The chain uses TRBV6-6 and TRBJ2-5, with 9 bases matching TRBD2. The V and J ends lost 2 bases and 4 bases, in that order; junction bases with no gene match: 5. Per germline, CDR1 MNHNY and CDR2 SVGAGI (reference sequence). CDR3 length: 15 amino acids. CDR3 coding DNA: TGTGCCAGCAGTTACCCAGCGGGGGGCCCAGAGACCCAGTACTTC. Protein product: CASSYPAGGPETQYF.

The chain uses TRBV3-1 (or the pseudogene TRBV3-2) and TRBJ2-1, with a tentative D call TRBD2 (6 bases). Germline V gene sequence: CDR1 LGHDT, CDR2 YNNKEL (reference sequence). The length of the CDR3 is 17 residues. V lost 1 base and J lost 10, with 23 bases in between. The CDR3 DNA is TGTGCCAGCAGCCAAGGGAGGGTGAGCTGGGACGACCGGGAGCAGTTCTTC. Its protein product is CASSQGRVSWDDREQFF.

The genes are TRBV5-1 and TRBJ2-3, with 9 bases lining up with TRBD1. The germline gives CDR1 SGHRS, CDR2 YFSETQ. V was clipped by 4 bases and J by 4 bases; unmatched bases: 10. The CDR3 extends over 16 amino acids. In nucleotides, the CDR3 is TGCGCCAGCAGCCCCCGTGGACAGGGGAAGGCAGATACGCAGTATTTT. It encodes CASSPRGQGKADTQYF.

V is TRBV2 and J is TRBJ1-6; D may be TRBD1 (5 bases). Germline V CDR1 and CDR2: SNHLY, FYNNEI. The CDR3 is 13 residues long. Deletions cut 7 bases from V and 10 bases from J, with 14 bases between. The CDR3 protein is CASMEGLGSPLHF. The CDR3 DNA sequence: TGTGCCAGCATGGAGGGGTTAGGGTCACCCCTCCACTTT.

The genes are TRBV29-1 and TRBJ1-2, with D perhaps matching TRBD1 (6 bases). CDR3 length: 10 residues. CDR1 is SQVTM and CDR2 is ANQGSEA in the germline V gene. The CDR3: CSDDGGGYTF. The DNA of the CDR3 is TGCAGTGACGATGGGGGCGGCTACACCTTC. Filled out from reference TRBV29-1 and TRBJ1-2, the complete variable domain reads SAVISQKPSRDICQRGTSLTIQCQVDSQVTMMFWYRQQPGQSLTLIATANQGSEATYESGFVIDKFPISRPNLTFSTLTVSNMSPEDSSIYLCSDDGGGYTFGSGTRLTVV.

The rearrangement uses TRBV30 and TRBJ1-1; weak D call: TRBD1 (5 bases). Trimming took off 5 bases at V and 5 bases at J, with 21 bases between the two ends. There are 15 residues in the CDR3. CDR1 and CDR2 from the germline V gene are GTSNPN and SVGIG (reference sequence). The CDR3 loop is CAWLDPGGRLTEAFF. The CDR3 DNA follows: TGTGCCTGGTTGGACCCGGGGGGGAGACTAACTGAAGCTTTCTTT.

In its sample, this clone was seen once. The chain uses TRBV5-1 and TRBJ2-3; weak D call: TRBD2 (6 bases). Trimming took off 5 bases at V and 0 bases at J, with 10 bases between the two ends. Germline CDR1 is SGHRS and CDR2 is YFSETQ. The CDR3 covers 14 residues. For the CDR3, the DNA is TGCGCCAGCAGTACCGGGGGAAGCACAGATACGCAGTATTTT. Its protein product is CASSTGGSTDTQYF.

The chain carries TRBV11-3 and TRBJ2-1; 8 positions match TRBD2. Trimming at V came to 1 base and at J to 4 bases, leaving 3 bases not matched to a gene. The CDR3 covers 15 residues. Germline V lookup: CDR1 SGHNT, CDR2 YENEEA. The CDR3: CASSLVSGGYNEQFF. In DNA, the CDR3 is TGTGCCAGCAGCTTAGTATCGGGGGGGTACAATGAGCAGTTCTTC.

This chain joins TRBV27 and TRBJ1-5, with 7 nucleotides matching TRBD1. This CDR3 has 13 amino acids. Trimming took 5 bases from V and 6 from J; bases not matched to a gene: 4. The germline V gene encodes CDR1 MNHEY and CDR2 SMNVEV (reference sequence). CDR3 DNA: TGTGCCAGCAGTCATACAGGGGTTCAGCCCCAGCATTTT. Its translation: CASSHTGVQPQHF.

The chain recombines TRBV6-6 with TRBJ1-6; tentatively, D is TRBD1 (6 bases). This CDR3 has 15 residues. V lost 4 bases, J lost 14 bases, and 21 bases lay in between. Germline CDR1 is MNHNY and CDR2 is SVGAGI (reference sequence). The CDR3 DNA reads TGTGCCAGCAGTTCATATGATTCAGGGGCTGGATCCCTCCACTTT. It is translated as CASSSYDSGAGSLHF.

The chain carries TRBV30 and TRBJ1-6; D call uncertain. Germline V gives CDR1 GTSNPN, CDR2 SVGIG (reference sequence). The CDR3 is 14 amino acids. V shed 4 bases and J shed 9 bases, with 16 bases lying between them. CDR3 sequence reads: CAWTPGIGISPLHF. The CDR3 DNA sequence: TGTGCCTGGACCCCAGGTATAGGAATTTCACCCCTCCACTTT.

The genes are TRBV7-2 and TRBJ2-7; tentative D call: TRBD1 (5 bases). The CDR3 runs to 13 residues. Per the germline V gene, CDR1 is SGHTA and CDR2 is FQGNSA. With 8 bases removed from V and 4 bases from J, the gap between germline ends came to 15 bases. CDR3: CASAGNAIYEQYF. CDR3 sequence (DNA): TGTGCCAGCGCAGGGAACGCGATATACGAGCAGTACTTC.

The gene calls are TRBV29-1 and TRBJ2-1, with 9 positions matching TRBD2. Unmatched junction bases numbered 6, after V lost 6 bases and J lost 9 bases. Germline lookup yields CDR1 SQVTM and CDR2 ANQGSEA. The CDR3 covers 12 residues. In DNA, the CDR3 is TGCAGCGTGTCACTAGCGGGTAGTGAGCAGTTCTTC. Translating it yields CSVSLAGSEQFF.

This clone was seen just once. The chain employs TRBV7-9 and TRBJ1-6; a weak D match, TRBD1 (5 bases). This CDR3 has 13 amino acids. CDR1 SEHNR and CDR2 FQNEAQ come from the germline V gene (reference sequence). V was clipped by 5 bases and J by 6 bases, with 8 bases between them. The CDR3 bases are TGTGCCAGCAGCCCAGGGCCTAATTCACCCCTCCACTTT. It translates to CASSPGPNSPLHF.

The chain combines TRBV28 with TRBJ1-1; no reliable D call. The CDR3 sequence is 14 residues long. Germline V gene lookup returns CDR1 MDHEN and CDR2 SYDVKM. Trimming removed 4 bases at V and 6 bases at J, with 15 bases between. The CDR3 is CASSSYSGWAEAFF. DNA for the CDR3: TGTGCCAGCAGTTCTTACTCCGGGTGGGCTGAAGCTTTCTTT.

The chain couples TRBV28 to TRBJ2-6, with 8 bases matching TRBD1. V shed 3 bases, J shed 6 bases, and the junction held 16 bases outside the gene matches. CDR1 is MDHEN and CDR2 is SYDVKM in the germline V gene. The CDR3 contains 19 residues. CDR3 in DNA: TGTGCCAGCAGTTTCCCGCAGGGGGCAGGTGGTAGTATGGCCAACGTCCTGACTTTC. Residues: CASSFPQGAGGSMANVLTF.

This chain joins TRBV7-2 and TRBJ1-1, with D tentatively TRBD1 (5 bases). CDR1 and CDR2 from the germline V gene are SGHTA and FQGNSA. Trimming cost V 3 bases and J 1 base, with 12 bases left between them. The CDR3 spans 15 residues. CDR3 in amino acids: CASSFVGQRNTEAFF. CDR3 nucleotides: TGTGCCAGCAGCTTCGTGGGGCAGAGGAACACTGAAGCTTTCTTT.

The chain employs TRBV28 and TRBJ2-4, with 14 nucleotides matching TRBD2. CDR3 length: 17 residues. J was trimmed by 0 bases and V by 6 bases; bases with no gene match: 4. Per germline, CDR1 MDHEN and CDR2 SYDVKM. This CDR3 is CASSGTSGSGAKNIQYF. DNA of the CDR3: TGTGCCAGCAGCGGGACTAGCGGGAGTGGAGCCAAAAACATTCAGTACTTC.

V and J are TRBV5-4 and TRBJ2-1; D is unclear. The V gene's germline CDR1 is SGHNT and CDR2 YYREEE (reference sequence). The CDR3 spans 12 residues. V gave up 3 bases and J gave up 5 bases, with 6 bases separating them. In nucleotides, the CDR3 is TGTGCCAGCAGCTCGTCCGACAATGAGCAGTTCTTC. The encoded protein is CASSSSDNEQFF.

There are a few counts of this clone. V usage is TRBV7-2 and J usage is TRBJ1-2, with D tentatively TRBD1 (5 bases). With 7 bases removed from V and 4 bases from J, the gap between germline ends came to 16 bases. From germline, CDR1 is SGHTA and CDR2 FQGNSA. This CDR3 is 14 amino acids long. The CDR3 DNA reads as TGTGCCAGCACTATGGGGGGGTTCGGCTATGGCTACACCTTC. Protein product: CASTMGGFGYGYTF.

This chain connects TRBV4-3 to TRBJ1-1, with D tentatively TRBD1 (5 bases). CDR1 and CDR2 (germline): LGHNA, YSLEER. Trimming took off 1 base at V and 4 bases at J, with 13 bases between the two ends. CDR3 size: 15 residues. The CDR3 sequence is CASSQGAGRATEAFF. Here the CDR3 DNA reads TGCGCCAGCAGCCAAGGGGCGGGGCGAGCCACTGAAGCTTTCTTT.

This CDR3 is CASSPFESGNQPQHF. Written as DNA, the CDR3 is TGTGCCAGCTCACCCTTCGAGTCCGGTAATCAGCCCCAGCATTTT. The chain is built from TRBV18 and TRBJ1-5; the D is unclear. CDR3 length: 15 residues. Trimming stripped 3 bases from V and 4 bases from J, with 13 bases between. The germline V gene has CDR1 KGHSH and CDR2 LQKENI. Drawing the rest from reference TRBV18 and TRBJ1-5, the complete variable domain is NAGVMQNPRHLVRRRGQEARLRCSPMKGHSHVYWYRQLPEEGLKFMVYLQKENIIDESGMPKERFSAEFPKEGPSILRIQQVVRGDSAAYFCASSPFESGNQPQHFGDGTRLSIL.

The genes are TRBV10-3 and TRBJ1-6; 7 bases fit TRBD1. The ends lost 3 bases at V and 10 bases at J; junction bases unmatched: 12. The CDR3 consists of 16 residues. Per the germline V gene, CDR1 is ENHRY and CDR2 is SYGVKD. As DNA, the CDR3 is TGTGCCATCAGTGATCGGGACAGTGGAACTTTCTCACCCCTCCACTTT. Translation gives CAISDRDSGTFSPLHF.

The chain combines TRBV19 with TRBJ2-3, with 8 bases matching TRBD1. Looked up from germline, CDR1 is LNHDA and CDR2 is SQIVND (reference sequence). CDR3 length equals 16 residues. V lost 4 bases, J lost 2 bases, and 8 bases stayed unmatched. The chain's CDR3 is CASSTYRGLSTDTQYF. The DNA for the CDR3 is TGTGCCAGTAGTACTTACAGGGGGTTGTCCACAGATACGCAGTATTTT.